This entry features one T cell receptor beta chain sequence. V was pared by 5 bases and J by 1 base, with 9 bases between. The length of the CDR3 is 13 residues. Germline V CDR1 and CDR2: SEHNR, FQNEAQ (reference sequence). Data came from immunoSEQ multiplex PCR; TCRdb stores just in-frame clones and leaves some out. The sample has over 2,000,000 clones; just under 95% are singletons. The source of the sample is a study of shared clonotypes between healthy human individuals. The naive CD8 subset, CD45RO-negative cells positively selected for CCR7, excluded terminally differentiated effector memory CD45RA+ cells.

Sequences were obtained from naive CD8+ T cells from PBMCs. The chain carries TRBV7-9 and TRBJ2-7, with a weak D call TRBD1 (5 bases). This clonotype was sampled from a man aged 18 to 29 in good health. Some clones in this sample may be carry-over from other donors' samples. In nucleotides, the CDR3 is TGTGCCAGCAGCCCCGGACATTCCTACGAGCAGTACTTC. It is translated as CASSPGHSYEQYF.